This entry lists 13 T cell receptor beta chains sequenced from one sample in a study of blood T cell repertoires in COVID-19. The table came from immunoSEQ multiplex PCR; TCRdb's copy has only in-frame clones and leaves some out. The repertoire holds more than 400,000 clones, with about 90% as singletons. The sequenced sample consisted of PBMCs or T cells enriched from blood (not recorded which). The source is a woman under 30 who had recovered from COVID-19.

This chain uses TRBV7-2 with TRBJ1-2; 7 bases line up with TRBD1. V lost 5 bases, J lost 4 bases, and 10 bases stayed unmatched. This CDR3 contains 15 residues. CDR1 is SGHTA and CDR2 is FQGNSA in the germline V gene. The CDR3 is CASSPRTGDGYGYTF. The CDR3 coding sequence is TGTGCCAGCAGCCCACGAACAGGGGACGGCTATGGCTACACCTTC.

The chain carries TRBV9 and TRBJ1-1, with 7 bases that match TRBD1. CDR1 is SGDLS and CDR2 is YYNGEE in the germline V gene. The CDR3 covers 12 residues. V shed 4 bases and J 7 bases; nucleotides not matched to a gene: 4. DNA of the CDR3: TGTGCCAGCAGCCCAGGACAGGATGAAGCTTTCTTT. This translates into CASSPGQDEAFF.

This rearrangement joins TRBV5-4 to TRBJ2-5, with TRBD1 matching 9 bases. V dropped 0 bases and J dropped 5; count of bases not matched to a gene: 5. Germline V gene data show CDR1 as SGHNT and CDR2 as YYREEE (reference sequence). The CDR3 spans 15 residues. CDR3 sequence reads: CASSLGTGDIETQYF. The CDR3 DNA sequence: TGTGCCAGCAGCTTGGGGACAGGGGACATTGAGACCCAGTACTTC. Based on the CDR3 plus reference TRBV5-4 and TRBJ2-5, the full variable domain is ETGVTQSPTHLIKTRGQQVTLRCSSQSGHNTVSWYQQALGQGPQFIFQYYREEENGRGNFPPRFSGLQFPNYSSELNVNALELDDSALYLCASSLGTGDIETQYFGPGTRLLVL.

The chain recombines TRBV3-1 (or the pseudogene TRBV3-2) with TRBJ1-2, with D possibly matching TRBD1 (5 bases). Germline V gene data show CDR1 as LGHDT and CDR2 as YNNKEL (reference sequence). V was trimmed by 2 bases and J by 6 bases, leaving 10 bases between them. CDR3 size: 13 residues. The DNA for the CDR3 is TGTGCCAGCAGCCAAAATGGAGGGGATGGCTACACCTTC. It encodes CASSQNGGDGYTF.

The gene calls are TRBV7-9 and TRBJ1-2; D is possibly TRBD1 (5 bases). Germline assignment: CDR1 SEHNR and CDR2 FQNEAQ (reference sequence). This CDR3 has 18 amino acids. Between the trimmed V and J ends, which lost 9 bases and 5 bases, there was a span of 31 bases. The CDR3 here is CARAGGSGNEDPGYGYTF. The CDR3 DNA sequence: TGTGCCAGGGCCGGGGGGTCAGGGAATGAGGATCCAGGGTATGGCTACACCTTC.

V gene TRBV2 combines with J gene TRBJ2-7; maybe TRBD2 (7 bases). Germline CDR1 and CDR2: SNHLY and FYNNEI. The CDR3 spans 15 residues. Trimming took off 3 bases at V and 7 bases at J, with 19 bases between the two ends. The CDR3 loop reads CASSEGIAGAGEQYF. In nucleotides, the CDR3 is TGTGCCAGCAGTGAGGGAATCGCGGGGGCGGGGGAGCAGTACTTC.

This clone was detected only once. The chain links TRBV5-1 to TRBJ1-2; 10 bases line up with TRBD1. The trim removed 2 bases at V and 8 bases at J, leaving 15 bases unmatched. This CDR3 region has 17 residues. Germline lookup yields CDR1 SGHRS and CDR2 YFSETQ. CDR3 DNA: TGCGCCAGCAGCTTATCGGGGACAGGGGTTCTGGGTTACGGCTACACCTTC. This gives the protein CASSLSGTGVLGYGYTF.

The rearrangement uses TRBV10-3 and TRBJ2-1; D is possibly TRBD1 (6 bases). This CDR3 has 13 residues. Germline assignment: CDR1 ENHRY and CDR2 SYGVKD. V shed 10 bases and J shed 6 bases, with 16 bases lying between them. This CDR3 is CATQLGQINEQFF. The CDR3 DNA reads TGTGCCACCCAATTAGGACAGATCAATGAGCAGTTCTTC.

The V and J genes are TRBV3-1 (or the pseudogene TRBV3-2) and TRBJ1-5; D uncertain. V lost 4 bases to trimming and J lost 2 bases, with 12 bases between them. The CDR3 has 15 amino acids. Germline V lookup: CDR1 LGHDT, CDR2 YNNKEL (reference sequence). CDR3 amino acids: CASSRGLEGNQPQHF. The CDR3 DNA reads as TGTGCCAGCAGCCGCGGGTTAGAAGGCAATCAGCCCCAGCATTTT.

The chain joins TRBV3-1 (or the pseudogene TRBV3-2) to TRBJ2-7; TRBD2 agrees at 7 bases. The CDR3 covers 15 residues. After removal of 1 base from V and 2 bases from J, the junction contained 5 bases not matched to a gene. The V gene's germline CDR1 is LGHDT and CDR2 YNNKEL (reference sequence). The CDR3 loop reads CASSQGLAAAYEQYF. The CDR3 bases are TGTGCCAGCAGCCAAGGGCTAGCGGCCGCCTACGAGCAGTACTTC.

This clone was seen only once. The chain recombines TRBV10-3 with TRBJ1-2; D remains unclear. This CDR3 region has 12 residues. Trimming removed 8 bases from V and 5 bases from J, with 12 bases in between. The germline V gene encodes CDR1 ENHRY and CDR2 SYGVKD. In nucleotides, the CDR3 is TGTGCCATCCGCCGAGGCTGGTATGGCTACACCTTC. Translating gives CAIRRGWYGYTF.

The chain combines TRBV5-4 with TRBJ1-4; the D gene is possibly TRBD1 (5 bases). There are 14 residues in the CDR3. Germline CDR1 and CDR2: SGHNT and YYREEE (reference sequence). Trimming left V 4 bases short and J 8 bases short, with 15 bases between. CDR3 DNA: TGTGCCAGCAGCCCCTCCCGGGGGGACGAAAAACTGTTTTTT. It translates to CASSPSRGDEKLFF.

V is TRBV10-2 and J is TRBJ2-3; 9 positions match TRBD2. With V trimmed by 6 bases and J by 2 bases, 6 bases remained unmatched. This CDR3 has 15 amino acids. From germline, CDR1 is WSHSY and CDR2 SAAADI. CDR3 coding DNA: TGCGCCAGCAGCCTCACTAGCGGGCCCACAGATACGCAGTATTTT. This translates into CASSLTSGPTDTQYF.